The rows below give T cell receptor beta chains drawn from one sample of a study of beta chain features in type 1 diabetes. The table came from immunoSEQ multiplex PCR; TCRdb's copy has only in-frame clones and leaves some out. Here the sample spans some 330,000 clones, roughly 11% being singletons. Sequenced sample: naive CD4+ T cells from blood. The receptors shown here come from a woman aged 25 to 45 in good health. Both conserved end residues are part of each CDR3. A D gene is named only where the DNA matches it firmly. The size field is filled for only some rows; it gives once, few, many or a size class.

>TRBV29-1|TRBJ2-1|.|TRBD2
CSVAGTSGINTLNNEQFF
TGCAGCGTCGCTGGGACTAGCGGGATCAATACCCTTAACAATGAGCAGTTCTTC
>TRBV18|TRBJ1-5|few|.
CASSSAGRGNQPQHF
TGTGCCAGCTCATCGGCAGGGAGGGGCAATCAGCCCCAGCATTTT
>TRBV7-2|TRBJ1-1|.|.
CASSLQGYTEAFF
TGTGCCAGCAGCTTACAGGGGTACACTGAAGCTTTCTTT
>TRBV25-1|TRBJ2-1|.|TRBD2
CASSEPGLAGLGEQFF
TGTGCCAGCAGTGAACCCGGACTAGCGGGATTGGGTGAGCAGTTCTTC
>TRBV5-1|TRBJ2-7|few|TRBD2
CASSLARASGNYEQYF
TGCGCCAGCAGCTTGGCCAGGGCTAGCGGGAATTACGAGCAGTACTTC
>TRBV5-4|TRBJ2-1|.|TRBD1
CASTDKDRDNEQFF
TGTGCCAGCACCGATAAAGACAGGGACAATGAGCAGTTCTTC
>TRBV7-3|TRBJ1-2|few|.
CASSLESGPNYGYTF
TGTGCCAGCAGCTTAGAATCAGGGCCTAACTATGGCTACACCTTC
>TRBV9|TRBJ2-6|few|TRBD1
CASTLGGAGANVLTF
TGTGCCAGCACCTTAGGGGGCGCTGGGGCCAACGTCCTGACTTTC
>TRBV5-6|TRBJ1-3|few|.
CASSFGRVGNTIYF
TGTGCCAGCAGCTTCGGCAGGGTTGGAAACACCATATATTTT
>TRBV7-9|TRBJ1-3|few|.
CASSLQGIAGNTIYF
TGTGCCAGCAGCTTACAGGGTATAGCAGGAAACACCATATATTTT
>TRBV30|TRBJ2-3|.|.
CAWSVQVTVGTDTQYF
TGTGCCTGGAGTGTACAGGTGACGGTCGGCACAGATACGCAGTATTTT
>TRBV5-6|TRBJ2-4|few|.
CASSLSFGGNIQYF
TGTGCCAGCAGCTTGTCTTTCGGGGGAAACATTCAGTACTTC
>TRBV28|TRBJ2-4|few|TRBD2
CASSSPRGKNIQYF
TGTGCCAGCAGTTCCCCGCGGGGGAAAAACATTCAGTACTTC
>TRBV21-1|TRBJ2-7|few|.
CASSKGTSGQTYEQYF
TGTGCCAGCAGCAAGGGCACTAGCGGCCAGACCTACGAGCAGTACTTC
>TRBV19|TRBJ1-1|.|TRBD1
CASTKGTGKEKAFF
TGTGCCAGTACCAAAGGGACAGGGAAGGAGAAAGCTTTCTTT
>TRBV18|TRBJ2-7|few|TRBD1
CASSPPGGTGSSYEQYF
TGTGCCAGCTCACCACCTGGGGGGACAGGTAGCTCCTACGAGCAGTACTTC
>TRBV25-1|TRBJ2-7|.|.
CASSVGGGQGSYEQYF
TGTGCCAGCAGTGTCGGGGGAGGCCAGGGTTCCTACGAGCAGTACTTC
>TRBV4-2|TRBJ2-1|few|TRBD2
CASSHSPPSGRAIEQFF
TGTGCCAGCAGCCACAGCCCTCCTAGCGGGAGGGCAATTGAGCAGTTCTTC
>TRBV21-1|TRBJ2-7|.|.
CASSSLGTYEQYF
TGTGCCAGCAGCAGCCTCGGGACCTACGAGCAGTACTTC
>TRBV5-4|TRBJ1-2|.|TRBD1
CASSWTGTYGYTF
TGTGCCAGCAGCTGGACAGGGACCTATGGCTACACCTTC
>TRBV28|TRBJ2-7|.|TRBD2
CASTTASGVNYEQYF
TGTGCCAGCACCACCGCTAGCGGAGTCAACTACGAGCAGTACTTC
>TRBV6-5|TRBJ2-7|.|.
CASSYSTGTSYEQYF
TGTGCCAGCAGTTATTCTACCGGGACATCCTACGAGCAGTACTTC
>TRBV28|TRBJ2-7|.|TRBD1
CATNRGPGYEQYF
TGTGCCACAAACAGGGGGCCCGGCTACGAGCAGTACTTC
>TRBV5-4|TRBJ1-1|.|.
CASSPTAENTEAFF
TGTGCCAGCAGCCCGACAGCTGAGAACACTGAAGCTTTCTTT
>TRBV30|TRBJ2-7|few|.
CAWKSREWSHEQYF
TGTGCCTGGAAGTCACGGGAGTGGTCCCACGAGCAGTACTTC
>TRBV4-2|TRBJ2-1|few|TRBD2
CASSYPGLASYNEQFF
TGTGCCAGCAGCTACCCGGGACTAGCTTCTTACAATGAGCAGTTCTTC
>TRBV18|TRBJ2-7|.|TRBD2
CASSRLAGGEQYF
TGTGCCAGCTCACGACTAGCGGGAGGCGAGCAGTACTTC
>TRBV7-2|TRBJ2-7|few|.
CASSLVGSSYEQYF
TGTGCCAGCAGCTTAGTGGGCAGCTCCTACGAGCAGTACTTC
>TRBV28|TRBJ2-1|few|.
CASSITTGEYNEQFF
TGTGCCAGCAGTATCACTACCGGGGAATACAATGAGCAGTTCTTC
>TRBV7-6|TRBJ2-3|few|.
CASSLEAGLMQYF
TGTGCCAGCAGCTTAGAGGCGGGATTAATGCAGTATTTT
>TRBV16|TRBJ1-2|.|TRBD1
CASSLQGAFGYTF
TGTGCCAGCAGCCTACAGGGGGCTTTTGGCTACACCTTC
>TRBV29-1|TRBJ1-1|few|.
CSVESQGNTEAFF
TGCAGCGTTGAGAGCCAGGGGAACACTGAAGCTTTCTTT
>TRBV4-3|TRBJ2-6|.|TRBD2
CASSRRLAGPISGANVLTF
TGCGCCAGCAGCCGACGACTAGCGGGCCCAATCTCCGGGGCCAACGTCCTGACTTTC
>TRBV5-4|TRBJ1-2|.|.
CASSPPASGGYTF
TGTGCCAGCAGCCCGCCGGCCTCGGGTGGCTACACCTTC
>TRBV6-5|TRBJ2-1|.|.
CASSYSSTNYNEQFF
TGTGCCAGCAGTTACAGTAGTACGAACTACAATGAGCAGTTCTTC
>TRBV18|TRBJ1-2|.|.
CASSSSEAGLGYTF
TGTGCCAGCTCCTCTTCCGAGGCGGGTCTTGGCTACACCTTC
>TRBV5-1|TRBJ2-1|.|TRBD2
CASSLGGLAGGPDEQFF
TGCGCCAGCAGCCTAGGGGGACTAGCGGGAGGGCCGGATGAGCAGTTCTTC
>TRBV1|TRBJ2-1|.|.
CTSSAPCGLAGPERSYNEQFF
TGCACCAGCAGCGCCCCTTGCGGACTAGCGGGTCCGGAACGCTCCTACAATGAGCAGTTCTTC
>TRBV5-4|TRBJ2-3|few|.
CASGRDTDTQYF
TGTGCCAGCGGTCGGGACACAGATACGCAGTATTTT
>TRBV18|TRBJ2-7|few|TRBD1
CASSPGQGEYEQYF
TGTGCCAGCTCACCGGGACAGGGTGAATACGAGCAGTACTTC
>TRBV12-2|TRBJ1-1|few|.
CASRLAPRDRERRESEAFF
TGTGCAAGTCGCTTAGCTCCCCGGGACAGGGAGCGGAGGGAGTCTGAAGCTTTCTTT
>TRBV19|TRBJ2-1|few|.
CASSILSKSSYNEQFF
TGTGCCAGTAGTATTCTGAGCAAAAGCTCCTACAATGAGCAGTTCTTC
>TRBV4-3|TRBJ2-7|few|TRBD2
CASSQDTLAGLTSYEQYF
TGCGCCAGCAGCCAAGATACCCTAGCGGGGCTTACCTCCTACGAGCAGTACTTC
>TRBV28|TRBJ2-1|.|.
CASSLRDEQFF
TGTGCCAGCAGTCTCCGCGATGAGCAGTTCTTC
>TRBV7-2|TRBJ2-3|.|.
CASSLAAPSIDTQYF
TGTGCCAGCAGCTTAGCGGCCCCTTCCATAGATACGCAGTATTTT
>TRBV27|TRBJ1-5|few|.
CASSPHAIQGGYQPQHF
TGTGCCAGCAGCCCCCATGCAATACAGGGTGGATATCAGCCCCAGCATTTT